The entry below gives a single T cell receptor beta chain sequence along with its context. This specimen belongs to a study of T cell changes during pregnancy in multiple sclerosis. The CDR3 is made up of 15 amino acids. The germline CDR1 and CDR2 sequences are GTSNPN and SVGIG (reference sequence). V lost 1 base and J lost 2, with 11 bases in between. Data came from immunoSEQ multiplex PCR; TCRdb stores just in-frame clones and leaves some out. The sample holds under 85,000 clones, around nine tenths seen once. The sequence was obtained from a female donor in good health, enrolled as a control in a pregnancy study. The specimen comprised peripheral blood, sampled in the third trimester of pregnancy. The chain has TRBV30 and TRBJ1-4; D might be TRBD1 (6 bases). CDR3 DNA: TGTGCCTGGAGTGGGTACAGGGTTACTAATGAAAAACTGTTTTTT. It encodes CAWSGYRVTNEKLFF.